These T cell receptor beta chains were read from a single sample in a study of T cells in Graves' hyperthyroidism and ophthalmopathy. TCRdb recomputed calls from the multiplex PCR reads with MiXCR, one row per CDR3 protein. Of more than 500,000 distinct CDR3 sequences in the sample, approximately 15% are singletons; the top ten hold more than 11%. What was sequenced was blood. The receptors were gathered from a woman between 35 and 50 years old with Graves' hyperthyroidism. The CDR3 runs from the conserved cysteine through the conserved F or W. A D gene is named only where the DNA matches it firmly. Rows give clone size only sometimes, using once, few, many, or a class for an expanded clone.

abundance,d_gene,j_gene,v_gene,CDR3aa,CDR3nt
.,TRBD2,TRBJ2-3,TRBV10-3,CAISESPLTSGRADTQYF,TGTGCCATCAGTGAGTCCCCATTGACTAGCGGGAGGGCAGATACGCAGTATTTT
.,.,TRBJ2-5,TRBV5-1,CASSLSAGVQETQYF,TGCGCCAGCAGCTTGTCGGCAGGGGTGCAAGAGACCCAGTACTTC
.,TRBD1,TRBJ1-1,TRBV7-9,CASSQTSRDRDTEAFF,TGTGCCAGCAGTCAGACAAGCCGGGACAGGGACACTGAAGCTTTCTTT
.,.,TRBJ1-3,TRBV7-6,CASSLVPDSSSGNTIYF,TGTGCCAGCAGCTTAGTCCCAGACAGTAGCTCTGGAAACACCATATATTTT
many,.,TRBJ1-1,TRBV28,CASRTNKRNTEAFF,TGTGCCAGCAGAACGAACAAGAGGAACACTGAAGCTTTCTTT
many,TRBD2,TRBJ2-7,TRBV13,CASSRLTSGSFYEQYF,TGTGCCAGCAGCCGTTTGACTAGCGGGAGTTTCTACGAGCAGTACTTC
many,TRBD1,TRBJ2-5,TRBV7-2,CASSLAVSGGHLETQYF,TGTGCCAGCAGCTTAGCAGTATCAGGGGGCCACCTGGAGACCCAGTACTTC
many,.,TRBJ2-7,TRBV7-9,CASSYTGPSYEQYF,TGTGCCAGCAGCTATACAGGGCCCTCCTACGAGCAGTACTTC
.,.,TRBJ1-6,TRBV4-1,CASSYLGPGSPLHF,TGCGCCAGCAGCTACCTAGGCCCTGGGTCACCCCTCCACTTT
few,.,TRBJ2-2,TRBV14,CASRPTTNTGELFF,TGTGCCAGCAGACCAACAACGAACACCGGGGAGCTGTTTTTT
many,.,TRBJ2-7,TRBV30,CALWGNSYEQYF,TGTGCCCTATGGGGGAACAGCTACGAGCAGTACTTC
many,.,TRBJ1-5,TRBV12-3/TRBV12-4,CASSLAGNQPQHF,TGCGCCAGCAGCTTGGCTGGCAATCAGCCCCAGCATTTT
.,.,TRBJ2-2,TRBV15,CATSRESQANTGELFF,TGTGCCACCAGCAGAGAAAGTCAGGCGAACACCGGGGAGCTGTTTTTT
few,.,TRBJ1-1,TRBV29-1,CSVVGGSNTEAFF,TGCAGCGTTGTCGGGGGCTCGAACACTGAAGCTTTCTTT
.,.,TRBJ2-6,TRBV6-1,CASTQGPTGANVLTF,TGTGCCAGCACCCAGGGACCGACTGGGGCCAACGTCCTGACTTTC
many,.,TRBJ2-6,TRBV30,CALRANVLTF,TGTGCCTTACGCGCCAACGTCCTGACTTTC
.,.,TRBJ2-1,TRBV5-1,CASRDGLPSSYNEQFF,TGCGCCAGCAGGGATGGACTACCGAGCTCCTACAATGAGCAGTTCTTC
many,.,TRBJ1-6,TRBV5-5,CASRPFYQGSGNSPLHF,TGTGCCAGCAGACCATTTTATCAGGGTTCTGGTAATTCACCCCTCCACTTT
many,.,TRBJ2-1,TRBV20-1,CSARATSLSSRHEQFF,TGCAGTGCTAGAGCTACGAGTCTGAGTAGCCGGCATGAGCAGTTCTTC
few,.,TRBJ1-1,TRBV5-1,CASCFSTEMNTEAFF,TGCGCCAGCTGCTTTTCGACAGAAATGAACACTGAAGCTTTCTTT
.,.,TRBJ2-7,TRBV29-1,CSVGGTSTYEQYF,TGCAGCGTTGGAGGGACAAGCACCTACGAGCAGTACTTC
.,.,TRBJ2-1,TRBV20-1,CSPRGADYNEQFF,TGCAGCCCTAGAGGGGCGGACTACAATGAGCAGTTCTTC
few,.,TRBJ2-7,TRBV29-1,CSVLDGDQYEQYF,TGCAGCGTCCTTGATGGGGATCAATACGAGCAGTACTTC
many,.,TRBJ2-7,TRBV6-1,CASSVDSPYEQYF,TGTGCCAGCAGTGTAGACAGCCCCTACGAGCAGTACTTC
.,.,TRBJ1-1,TRBV28,CASSPRTVELNTEAFF,TGTGCCAGCAGTCCTAGGACGGTTGAATTGAACACTGAAGCTTTCTTT